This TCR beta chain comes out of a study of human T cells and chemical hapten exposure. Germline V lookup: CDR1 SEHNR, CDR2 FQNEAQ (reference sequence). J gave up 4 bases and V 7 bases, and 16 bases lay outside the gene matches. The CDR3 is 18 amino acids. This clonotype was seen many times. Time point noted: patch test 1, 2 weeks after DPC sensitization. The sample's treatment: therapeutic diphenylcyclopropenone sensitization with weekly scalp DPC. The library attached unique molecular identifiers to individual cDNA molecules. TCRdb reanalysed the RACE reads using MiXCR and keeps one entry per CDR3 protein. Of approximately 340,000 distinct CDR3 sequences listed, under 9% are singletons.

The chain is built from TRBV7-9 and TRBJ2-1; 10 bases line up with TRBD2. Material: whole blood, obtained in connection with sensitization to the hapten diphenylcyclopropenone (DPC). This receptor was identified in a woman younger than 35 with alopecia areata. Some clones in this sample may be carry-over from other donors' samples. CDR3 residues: CASTSASGGPVRYNEQFF. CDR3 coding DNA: TGTGCCAGCACATCGGCTAGCGGGGGCCCAGTGAGATACAATGAGCAGTTCTTC.